This entry features one T cell receptor beta chain sequence. Its target is unknown. This sample's RNA came from whole unsorted tissue. The data were obtained in a study of tumor and adjacent non-tumor tissue in lung cancer. Study-level background: Stage I to III disease affected approximately 11 men and about five women aged roughly 30 to 76.

Whole-study findings and limits: Tumor repertoires had a smaller top 100 clone share than normal lung.

J was trimmed by 10 bases and V by 7 bases; bases with no gene match: 13. The CDR3 has 15 residues. Germline CDR1 SNHLY, CDR2 FYNNEI. The library came from three nested PCR rounds adapted from ARM-PCR protocols. TCRdb recomputed calls from the multiplex PCR reads with MiXCR, one row per CDR3 protein. The table has 75,000 to 100,000 distinct CDR3 sequences, around 71% seen once. The gene calls are TRBV2 and TRBJ2-1, with TRBD2 matching over 10 bases. Sequencing input: lung tumor tissue. This receptor was taken from a man aged 60-69 years with non-small cell lung cancer. The DNA for the CDR3 is TGTGCCAGCACGCAGGGCGCTAGCGGGAGAAAGGAGCAGTTCTTC. It translates to CASTQGASGRKEQFF.